Each of the 32 T cell receptor beta chains below was sequenced from the same sample in a study of T cells in Graves' hyperthyroidism and ophthalmopathy. Amplification of TCR beta CDR3 regions was performed using RNA transcripts as template. First-round RT-PCR of the TCR CDR3 relied on the HTBI primer set. TCRdb re-called the multiplex PCR reads through MiXCR, storing one row per CDR3 protein. Seen here are about 640,000 distinct CDR3 sequences, 20% observed once, and the top ten hold about 34%. Input material: blood. These receptors were taken from a man aged 30 to 39 with Graves' ophthalmopathy.

This clonotype was observed a handful of times. The chain couples TRBV20-1 to TRBJ1-1; possibly TRBD1 for D (5 bases). V lost 6 bases and J 5 bases, leaving 22 bases between the germline ends. The CDR3 runs 15 residues. CDR1 and CDR2 (germline): DFQATT, SNEGSKA (reference sequence). This CDR3 is CSAHWVIRVGTEAFF. The DNA of the CDR3 is TGCAGTGCACATTGGGTCATCAGGGTGGGAACTGAAGCTTTCTTT.

There are a few counts of this clonotype. The chain is built from TRBV18 and TRBJ2-1; 13 bases match TRBD2. The V gene end was trimmed by 6 bases and the J gene end by 7 bases; junction bases not matched to a gene: 9. The CDR3 has 16 amino acids. Germline V gene data show CDR1 as KGHSH and CDR2 as LQKENI. The DNA for the CDR3 is TGTGCCAGCTCTCAAGGACTAGCGGGAGTAGAAAATGAGCAGTTCTTC. As protein: CASSQGLAGVENEQFF.

This clonotype occurred many times. The J gene is TRBJ2-7, the V gene TRBV28, with D possibly being TRBD2 (5 bases). CDR3 size: 15 residues. Germline V gene sequence: CDR1 MDHEN, CDR2 SYDVKM. V was trimmed by 5 bases and J by 2 bases, leaving 16 bases between them. The CDR3 is CASSLDPTGTYEQYF. The CDR3 DNA is TGTGCCAGCAGTCTGGATCCTACGGGGACCTACGAGCAGTACTTC.

This rearrangement joins TRBV6-5 to TRBJ1-1; D may be TRBD1 (6 bases). The CDR3 extends over 15 amino acids. Germline lookup yields CDR1 MNHEY and CDR2 SVGAGI. V lost 0 bases to trimming and J lost 6 bases, with 14 bases between them. The CDR3 DNA follows: TGTGCCAGCAGTTACTCGGCAGGGGCGGGATCTGAAGCTTTCTTT. Translation: CASSYSAGAGSEAFF.

This clonotype has only a few counts. The CDR3 bases are TGTGCCAGCAGCTTACGGGGTATAGGTGGCTACACCTTC. It is translated as CASSLRGIGGYTF. The chain employs TRBV11-1 and TRBJ1-2; D is uncertain. The CDR3 is 13 amino acids. CDR1 SGHAT and CDR2 FQDESV come from the germline V gene (reference sequence). Trimming left V 2 bases short and J 7 bases short, with 11 bases between.

This clonotype was picked up many times. CDR3 in amino acids: CSARSTGGKRNTEAFF. Written as DNA, the CDR3 is TGCAGTGCTAGGTCGACAGGGGGGAAACGAAACACTGAAGCTTTCTTT. The V gene is TRBV20-1, the J gene TRBJ1-1; TRBD1 matches 9 bases. The ends lost 3 bases at V and 2 bases at J; junction bases unmatched: 10. The CDR3 has 16 amino acids. The V gene's germline CDR1 is DFQATT and CDR2 SNEGSKA (reference sequence).

The V and J genes are TRBV6-1 and TRBJ2-5; D remains ambiguous. Germline CDR1 and CDR2: MNHNS and SASEGT. With 6 bases removed from V and 1 base from J, the gap between germline ends came to 12 bases. This CDR3 is 14 amino acids long. CDR3 nucleotide sequence: TGTGCCAGCAGCCCCGTTGGTACCCAAGAGACCCAGTACTTC. Its protein is CASSPVGTQETQYF.

This clonotype was seen many times. The genes are TRBV5-1 and TRBJ2-7; D assignment may be TRBD1 or TRBD2 (5 bases each). Germline lookup yields CDR1 SGHRS and CDR2 YFSETQ. The CDR3 length is 14 residues. V lost 8 bases and J lost 2, with 17 bases in between. The CDR3 DNA reads TGCGCCAGACACCCACGACTGGGACCCTACGAGCAGTACTTC. This sequence encodes CARHPRLGPYEQYF.

This clonotype appeared many times. V usage is TRBV12-3 or TRBV12-4 and J usage is TRBJ1-5, with a weak D call TRBD1 (6 bases). This CDR3 comprises 14 residues. Trimming shortened V by 8 bases and J by 4 bases, and 15 bases separated the two germline ends. The DNA for the CDR3 is TGTGCCAGCCTACTACAGGGAAGTAATCAGCCCCAGCATTTT. This sequence encodes CASLLQGSNQPQHF.

V and J are TRBV7-3 and TRBJ2-2; TRBD2 agrees at 13 bases. Germline loops: CDR1 SGHTA, CDR2 FQGTGA. V dropped 5 bases and J dropped 4; count of bases not matched to a gene: 10. There are 18 residues in the CDR3. The CDR3: CASSPRTSGSKTTGELFF. DNA of the CDR3: TGTGCCAGCAGCCCCCGGACTAGCGGGAGTAAAACCACCGGGGAGCTGTTTTTT. Complete variable domain (other parts from reference TRBV7-3 and TRBJ2-2): GAGVSQTPSNKVTEKGKYVELRCDPISGHTALYWYRQSLGQGPEFLIYFQGTGAADDSGLPNDRFFAVRPEGSVSTLKIQRTERGDSAVYLCASSPRTSGSKTTGELFFGEGSRLTVL.

V usage is TRBV5-1 and J usage is TRBJ1-1; maybe TRBD1 (6 bases). The CDR3 covers 13 residues. The germline CDR1 and CDR2 sequences are SGHRS and YFSETQ. V was trimmed by 5 bases and J by 1 base, leaving 9 bases between them. The DNA of the CDR3 is TGCGCCAGCAGGGCAGGGGAGAACACTGAAGCTTTCTTT. This encodes CASRAGENTEAFF.

This clonotype was picked up a small number of times. The chain carries TRBV6-2 or TRBV6-3 and TRBJ2-7, with 7 bases that match TRBD2. The CDR3 contains 15 residues. Germline CDR1 is MNHEY and CDR2 is SVGEGT. V trimming: 4 bases; J trimming: 2 bases; junction bases outside the gene matches: 8. The CDR3 DNA is TGTGCCAGCAGTTCCTCCACTAGCGCGGCCTACGAGCAGTACTTC. Amino acids: CASSSSTSAAYEQYF.

Many counts were recorded for this clonotype. The chain couples TRBV11-3 to TRBJ2-1, with TRBD2 matching 7 bases. J was trimmed by 7 bases and V by 3 bases; bases with no gene match: 3. This CDR3 is built from 13 residues. Germline assignment: CDR1 SGHNT and CDR2 YENEEA. CDR3 in amino acids: CASSFTSVNEQFF. CDR3 bases: TGTGCCAGCAGCTTTACTAGCGTTAATGAGCAGTTCTTC.

The chain couples TRBV15 to TRBJ2-4, with 14 positions matching TRBD2. The CDR3 consists of 21 residues. V gave up 0 bases and J gave up 0 bases; unmatched junction bases: 10. Germline CDR1 and CDR2: LNHNV and YYDKDF (reference sequence). The CDR3 nucleotides are TGTGCCACCAGCAGAGATTGGGACGGACTAGCGGGAGGTGGAGCCAAAAACATTCAGTACTTC. Translated, it gives CATSRDWDGLAGGGAKNIQYF.

This clonotype was seen repeatedly, ten times or more. The chain has TRBV4-1 and TRBJ1-5; D may be TRBD1 (5 bases). Per the germline V gene, CDR1 is MGHRA and CDR2 is YSYEKL. V was trimmed by 1 base and J by 0 bases, leaving 10 bases between them. The CDR3 runs to 16 residues. The CDR3 nucleotides read TGCGCCAGCAGCCAAGTTGGAGGGACTAGCAATCAGCCCCAGCATTTT. Encoded protein: CASSQVGGTSNQPQHF.

This clonotype was observed at least ten times. The rearrangement uses TRBV28 and TRBJ2-7; D perhaps matches TRBD1 (6 bases). The CDR3 is 15 amino acids. The germline V gene encodes CDR1 MDHEN and CDR2 SYDVKM. Trimming took off 6 bases at V and 0 bases at J, with 15 bases between the two ends. The CDR3 region has the DNA TGTGCCAGCAGGGTTGGGCAGGGGAGCTCCTACGAGCAGTACTTC. This gives the protein CASRVGQGSSYEQYF.

In this sample, this clonotype turned up many times. The gene calls are TRBV18 and TRBJ2-3; no firm D call. The germline V gene encodes CDR1 KGHSH and CDR2 LQKENI. V was shortened by 1 base and J by 3 bases, with 5 bases between the two germline ends. The CDR3 totals 13 residues. The DNA of the CDR3 is TGTGCCAGCTCACCACAGTTAACAGATACGCAGTATTTT. Protein sequence: CASSPQLTDTQYF.

A few counts support this clonotype. V gene TRBV28 combines with J gene TRBJ2-7; maybe TRBD1 (6 bases). The germline gives CDR1 MDHEN, CDR2 SYDVKM. V shed 6 bases and J shed 7 bases, with 16 bases lying between them. CDR3 length: 13 residues. The CDR3 sequence is CASRKAGVGEQYF. For the CDR3, the DNA is TGTGCCAGCAGAAAAGCAGGGGTGGGGGAGCAGTACTTC.

The chain joins TRBV20-1 to TRBJ1-4; D gene ambiguous. CDR1 is DFQATT, CDR2 SNEGSKA, per germline (reference sequence). Trimming cost V 3 bases and J 8 bases, with 13 bases left between them. The CDR3 is made up of 13 amino acids. CDR3 sequence: CSASNAREEKLFF. In DNA, the CDR3 is TGCAGTGCTAGTAACGCCCGGGAAGAAAAACTGTTTTTT.

This clonotype appeared many times. The gene calls are TRBV30 and TRBJ1-4; D remains ambiguous. This CDR3 has 13 residues. Germline V CDR1 and CDR2: GTSNPN, SVGIG (reference sequence). With 6 bases removed from V and 7 bases from J, the gap between germline ends came to 15 bases. CDR3 residues: CACRPGTVEKLFF. DNA of the CDR3: TGTGCCTGCCGGCCGGGAACAGTTGAAAAACTGTTTTTT.

This clonotype was counted a few times. J is TRBJ2-7 and V is TRBV11-2; a possible D gene is TRBD1 (6 bases). Germline CDR1 reads SGHAT; CDR2 reads FQNNGV. The V gene lost 8 bases and the J gene lost 5 bases, with 10 bases spanning the gap. This CDR3 has 11 amino acids. CDR3 in DNA: TGTGCCAGCTGCCAGGGGAACGAGCAGTACTTC. Its translation: CASCQGNEQYF.

This clonotype has a handful of counts. The V gene is TRBV6-5, the J gene TRBJ1-2, with 8 bases that match TRBD1. CDR1 and CDR2 from the germline V gene are MNHEY and SVGAGI. This CDR3 is built from 15 residues. Trimming at V came to 4 bases and at J to 8 bases, leaving 12 bases not matched to a gene. The CDR3 coding sequence is TGTGCCAGCAGTTCCCCCAACAGGGGGGGTTACGGCTACACCTTC. Protein product: CASSSPNRGGYGYTF.

This clonotype was recorded a few times. For the CDR3, the DNA is TGTGCCAGTAGTATACCCGGACACAGGCCCCAGTACTTC. As protein: CASSIPGHRPQYF. The chain joins TRBV19 to TRBJ2-5; weak D call: TRBD1 (5 bases). Germline V gives CDR1 LNHDA, CDR2 SQIVND (reference sequence). The CDR3 consists of 13 residues. V was cut by 2 bases and J by 9 bases, with 13 bases left in between. The entire variable domain, with the rest obtained from reference TRBV19 and TRBJ2-5, is as follows: DGGITQSPKYLFRKEGQNVTLSCEQNLNHDAMYWYRQDPGQGLRLIYYSQIVNDFQKGDIAEGYSVSREKKESFPLTVTSAQKNPTAFYLCASSIPGHRPQYFGPGTRLLVL.

The J gene is TRBJ2-5, the V gene TRBV28, with 7 bases fitting TRBD2. V dropped 6 bases and J dropped 11; count of bases not matched to a gene: 12. Germline V gene sequence: CDR1 MDHEN, CDR2 SYDVKM. The CDR3 length is 13 residues. The CDR3 loop reads CASRGDYISQQYF. In DNA form, the CDR3 reads TGTGCCAGCAGGGGGGACTATATATCTCAACAGTACTTC.

A few counts support this clonotype. The chain couples TRBV5-1 to TRBJ2-2, with 7 bases aligning to TRBD2. Trimming removed 4 bases from V and 3 bases from J; junction bases left unmatched: 15. The CDR3 has 18 amino acids. From germline, CDR1 is SGHRS and CDR2 YFSETQ. The CDR3 nucleotides read TGCGCCAGCAGCGCCCCTCCTAGCGGCAAAAAGGACACCGGGGAGCTGTTTTTT. Amino acids: CASSAPPSGKKDTGELFF.

In this sample, this clonotype turned up a few times. The chain couples TRBV10-2 to TRBJ2-7, with D maybe TRBD2 (5 bases). The CDR3 consists of 15 residues. The germline V gene has CDR1 WSHSY and CDR2 SAAADI. Trimming stripped 6 bases from V and 0 bases from J, with 15 bases between. The CDR3 DNA reads as TGCGCCAGCAGATTGGGGAGCGGACGCTCCTACGAGCAGTACTTC. Its translation: CASRLGSGRSYEQYF.

The table lists this clonotype with many counts. The chain has TRBV30 and TRBJ1-2; perhaps TRBD1 as D (5 bases). The V and J ends lost 3 bases and 8 bases respectively, with 16 bases between them. The germline V gene encodes CDR1 GTSNPN and CDR2 SVGIG (reference sequence). The CDR3 has 13 amino acids. The CDR3: CAWSVIGQGGYTF. CDR3 coding DNA: TGTGCCTGGAGCGTAATAGGGCAGGGAGGCTACACCTTC.

The rearrangement links TRBV13 to TRBJ2-7; 7 bases map to TRBD2. Germline-derived CDR1 and CDR2 are PRHDT and FYEKMQ (reference sequence). V was pared by 4 bases and J by 3 bases, with 3 bases of the junction left unmatched. The CDR3 covers 13 residues. The CDR3: CASSSGLDYEQYF. The CDR3 DNA follows: TGTGCCAGCAGCTCCGGACTAGACTACGAGCAGTACTTC.

Concerning this clonotype: A read error is possible here, since a much larger clone lies one base away. V and J are TRBV9 and TRBJ2-1; D gene ambiguous. Germline CDR1 is SGDLS and CDR2 is YYNGEE. CDR3 size: 15 residues. In DNA, the CDR3 is TGTGCCAGCAGCTTACCCGCGGTAGTTTACAGTGAGCAGTTCTTC. Amino acid sequence: CASSLPAVVYSEQFF.

This clonotype has only a few counts. V gene TRBV7-9 combines with J gene TRBJ2-3; D gene ambiguous. Germline V lookup: CDR1 SEHNR, CDR2 FQNEAQ (reference sequence). The CDR3 contains 14 residues. Trimming shortened V by 5 bases and J by 2 bases, and 11 bases separated the two germline ends. The DNA of the CDR3 is TGTGCCAGCAGCCCCTCACTCTACACAGATACGCAGTATTTT. Its protein is CASSPSLYTDTQYF.

V usage is TRBV5-4 and J usage is TRBJ2-3; D not resolved. This CDR3 has 15 amino acids. The germline V and J ends were trimmed by 2 bases and 0 bases, with 10 bases remaining between them. Germline V lookup: CDR1 SGHNT, CDR2 YYREEE (reference sequence). CDR3 in amino acids: CASSFGMDSTDTQYF. The CDR3 bases are TGTGCCAGCAGCTTTGGGATGGATAGCACAGATACGCAGTATTTT.

This clonotype appeared a few times. V is TRBV14 and J is TRBJ2-2; the match to TRBD2 covers 9 bases. The junction had 4 bases not matched to a gene; V was cut back by 2 bases and J by 0 bases. The germline V gene has CDR1 SGHDN and CDR2 FVKESK. This CDR3 is built from 17 residues. In DNA, the CDR3 is TGTGCCAGCAGCCAACCGCGGGGGGGGGCGAACACCGGGGAGCTGTTTTTT. Its translation is CASSQPRGGANTGELFF.